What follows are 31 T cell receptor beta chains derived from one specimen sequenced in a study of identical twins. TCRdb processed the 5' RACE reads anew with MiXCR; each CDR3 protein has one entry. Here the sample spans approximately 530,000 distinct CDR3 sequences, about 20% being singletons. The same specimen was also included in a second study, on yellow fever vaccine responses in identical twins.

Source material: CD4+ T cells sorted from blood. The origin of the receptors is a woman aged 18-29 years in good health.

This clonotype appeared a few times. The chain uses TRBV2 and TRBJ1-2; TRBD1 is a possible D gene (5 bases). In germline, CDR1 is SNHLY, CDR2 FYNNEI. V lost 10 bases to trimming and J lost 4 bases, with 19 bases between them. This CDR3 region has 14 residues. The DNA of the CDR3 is TGTGCCACCCGACCAACGGGGGTTCCCTATGGCTACACCTTC. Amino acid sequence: CATRPTGVPYGYTF. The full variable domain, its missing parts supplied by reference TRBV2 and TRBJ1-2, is EPEVTQTPSHQVTQMGQEVILRCVPISNHLYFYWYRQILGQKVEFLVSFYNNEISEKSEIFDDQFSVERPDGSNFTLKIRSTKLEDSAMYFCATRPTGVPYGYTFGSGTRLTVV.

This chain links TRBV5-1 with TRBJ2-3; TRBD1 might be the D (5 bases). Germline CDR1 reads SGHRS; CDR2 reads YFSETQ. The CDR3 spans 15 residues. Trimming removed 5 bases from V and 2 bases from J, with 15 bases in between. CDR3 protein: CASSGHGEYTDTQYF. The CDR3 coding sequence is TGCGCCAGCAGTGGACATGGGGAATACACAGATACGCAGTATTTT.

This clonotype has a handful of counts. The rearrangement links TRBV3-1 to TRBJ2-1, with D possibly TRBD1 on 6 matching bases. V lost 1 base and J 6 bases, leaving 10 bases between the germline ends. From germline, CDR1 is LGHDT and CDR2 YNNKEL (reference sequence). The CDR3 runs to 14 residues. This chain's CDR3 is CASSQGGQINEQFF. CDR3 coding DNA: TGTGCCAGCAGCCAAGGTGGACAGATCAATGAGCAGTTCTTC.

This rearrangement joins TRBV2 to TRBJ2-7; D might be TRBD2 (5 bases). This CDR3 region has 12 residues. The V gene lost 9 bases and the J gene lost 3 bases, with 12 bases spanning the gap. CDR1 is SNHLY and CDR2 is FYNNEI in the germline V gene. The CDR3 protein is CASGPAGYEQYV. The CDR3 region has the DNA TGTGCCAGTGGTCCGGCGGGCTACGAGCAGTACGTC.

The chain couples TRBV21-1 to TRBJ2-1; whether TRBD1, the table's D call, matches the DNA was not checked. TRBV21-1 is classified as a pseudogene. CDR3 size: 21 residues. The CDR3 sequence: CASSNLEGGGGVGISYNEQFF. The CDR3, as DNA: TGTGCCAGCAGCAATTTAGAGGGTGGCGGGGGTGTTGGGATATCCTACAATGAGCAGTTCTTC.

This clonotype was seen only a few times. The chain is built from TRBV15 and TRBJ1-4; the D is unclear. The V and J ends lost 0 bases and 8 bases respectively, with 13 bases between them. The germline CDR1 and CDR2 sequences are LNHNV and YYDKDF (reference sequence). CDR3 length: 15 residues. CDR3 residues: CATSRDPGSGEKLFF. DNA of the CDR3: TGTGCCACCAGCAGAGATCCGGGGTCCGGCGAAAAACTGTTTTTT.

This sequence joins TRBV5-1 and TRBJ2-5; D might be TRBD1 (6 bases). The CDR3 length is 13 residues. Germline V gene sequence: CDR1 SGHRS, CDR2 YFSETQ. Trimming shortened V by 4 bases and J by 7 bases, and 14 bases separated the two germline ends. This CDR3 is CASSLPQGPTQYF. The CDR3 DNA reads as TGCGCCAGCAGCCTACCACAGGGTCCGACCCAGTACTTC.

The DNA of the CDR3 is TGTGCCAGCGGGGATGGGACACCGAGCACAGATACGCAGTATTTT. Amino acid sequence: CASGDGTPSTDTQYF. The chain couples TRBV6-1 to TRBJ2-3; D might be TRBD1 (6 bases). Trimming took 8 bases from V and 0 from J, leaving 15 bases between them. From germline, CDR1 is MNHNS and CDR2 SASEGT. The CDR3 is made up of 15 amino acids.

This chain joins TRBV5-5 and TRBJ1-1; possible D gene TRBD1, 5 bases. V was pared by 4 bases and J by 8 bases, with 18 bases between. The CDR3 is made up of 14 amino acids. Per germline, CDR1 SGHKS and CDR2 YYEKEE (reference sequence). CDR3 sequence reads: CASSLGGTGGEAFF. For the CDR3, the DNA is TGTGCCAGCAGCCTAGGCGGGACGGGAGGGGAAGCTTTCTTT. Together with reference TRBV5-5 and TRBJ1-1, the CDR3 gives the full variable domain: DAGVTQSPTHLIKTRGQQVTLRCSPISGHKSVSWYQQVLGQGPQFIFQYYEKEERGRGNFPDRFSARQFPNYSSELNVNALLLGDSALYLCASSLGGTGGEAFFGQGTRLTVV.

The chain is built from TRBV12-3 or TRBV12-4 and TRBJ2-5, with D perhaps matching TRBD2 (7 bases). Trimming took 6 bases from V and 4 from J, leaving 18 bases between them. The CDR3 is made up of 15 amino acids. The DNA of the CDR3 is TGTGCCAGCAGCCCTCGGGGGGCCGGGGGAGAGACCCAGTACTTC. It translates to CASSPRGAGGETQYF.

CDR3 loop: CASSTGVTGHNEQFF. CDR3 in DNA: TGTGCCAGCAGCACAGGGGTAACAGGCCACAATGAGCAGTTCTTC. This chain joins TRBV5-5 and TRBJ2-1, with 7 bases lining up with TRBD1. Germline V CDR1 and CDR2: SGHKS, YYEKEE (reference sequence). There are 15 residues in the CDR3. Trimming took 4 bases from V and 5 from J; bases not matched to a gene: 9.

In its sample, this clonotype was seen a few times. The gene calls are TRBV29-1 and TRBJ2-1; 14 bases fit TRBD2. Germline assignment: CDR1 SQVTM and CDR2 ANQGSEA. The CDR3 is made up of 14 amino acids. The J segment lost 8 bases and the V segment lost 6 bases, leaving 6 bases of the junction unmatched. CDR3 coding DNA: TGCAGCGTAGCAGGGACTAGCGGGAGAGATGAGCAGTTCTTC. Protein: CSVAGTSGRDEQFF.

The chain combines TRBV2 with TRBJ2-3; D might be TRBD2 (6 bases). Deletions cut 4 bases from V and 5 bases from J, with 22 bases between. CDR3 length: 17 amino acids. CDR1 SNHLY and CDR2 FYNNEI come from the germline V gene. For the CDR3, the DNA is TGTGCCAGCAGTGCGTCGACTAGATCTAAGCACATAGATACGCAGTATTTT. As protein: CASSASTRSKHIDTQYF.

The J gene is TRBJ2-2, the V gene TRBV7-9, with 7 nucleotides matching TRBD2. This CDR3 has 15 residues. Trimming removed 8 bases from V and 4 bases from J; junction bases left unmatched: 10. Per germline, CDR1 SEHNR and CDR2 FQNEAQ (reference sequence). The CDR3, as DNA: TGTGCCAGCTTCGCCGCGGGGGTGAGCACCGGGGAGCTGTTTTTT. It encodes CASFAAGVSTGELFF. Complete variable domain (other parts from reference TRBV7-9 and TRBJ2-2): DTGVSQNPRHKITKRGQNVTFRCDPISEHNRLYWYRQTLGQGPEFLTYFQNEAQLEKSRLLSDRFSAERPKGSFSTLEIQRTEQGDSAMYLCASFAAGVSTGELFFGEGSRLTVL.

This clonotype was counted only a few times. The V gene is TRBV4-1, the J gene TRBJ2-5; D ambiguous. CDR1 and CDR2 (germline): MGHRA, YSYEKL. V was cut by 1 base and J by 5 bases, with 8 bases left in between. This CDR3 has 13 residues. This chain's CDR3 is CASSQGLGETQYF. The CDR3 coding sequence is TGCGCCAGCAGCCAAGGTTTGGGTGAGACCCAGTACTTC.

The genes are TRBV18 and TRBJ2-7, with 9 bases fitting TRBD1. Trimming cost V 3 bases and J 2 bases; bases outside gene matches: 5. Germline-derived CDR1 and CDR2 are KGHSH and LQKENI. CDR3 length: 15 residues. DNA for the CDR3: TGTGCCAGCTCACCGACACAGGGGGCTGCCTACGAGCAGTACTTC. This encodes CASSPTQGAAYEQYF. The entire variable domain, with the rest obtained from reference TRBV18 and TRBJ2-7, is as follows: NAGVMQNPRHLVRRRGQEARLRCSPMKGHSHVYWYRQLPEEGLKFMVYLQKENIIDESGMPKERFSAEFPKEGPSILRIQQVVRGDSAAYFCASSPTQGAAYEQYFGPGTRLTVT.

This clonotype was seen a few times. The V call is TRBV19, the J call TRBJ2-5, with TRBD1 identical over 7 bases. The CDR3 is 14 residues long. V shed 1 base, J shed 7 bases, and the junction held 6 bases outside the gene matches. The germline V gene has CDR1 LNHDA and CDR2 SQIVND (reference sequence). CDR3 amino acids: CASSIGDRRGTQYF. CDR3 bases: TGTGCCAGTAGTATAGGGGACAGAAGAGGGACCCAGTACTTC. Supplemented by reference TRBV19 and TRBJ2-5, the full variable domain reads DGGITQSPKYLFRKEGQNVTLSCEQNLNHDAMYWYRQDPGQGLRLIYYSQIVNDFQKGDIAEGYSVSREKKESFPLTVTSAQKNPTAFYLCASSIGDRRGTQYFGPGTRLLVL.

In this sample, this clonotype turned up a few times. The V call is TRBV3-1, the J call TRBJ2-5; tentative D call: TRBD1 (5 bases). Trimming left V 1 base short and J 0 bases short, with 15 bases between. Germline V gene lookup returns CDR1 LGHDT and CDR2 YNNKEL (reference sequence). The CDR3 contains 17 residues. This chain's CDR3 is CASSQGTTGFNQETQYF. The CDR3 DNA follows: TGTGCCAGCAGCCAAGGCACCACAGGTTTCAACCAAGAGACCCAGTACTTC.

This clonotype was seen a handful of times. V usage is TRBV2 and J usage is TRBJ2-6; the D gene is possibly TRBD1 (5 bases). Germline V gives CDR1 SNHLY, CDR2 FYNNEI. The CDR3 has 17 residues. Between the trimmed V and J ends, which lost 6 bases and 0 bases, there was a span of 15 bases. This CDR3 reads CASSSRAQGSGANVLTF. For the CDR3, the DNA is TGTGCCAGCAGCTCCCGGGCCCAGGGCTCTGGGGCCAACGTCCTGACTTTC.

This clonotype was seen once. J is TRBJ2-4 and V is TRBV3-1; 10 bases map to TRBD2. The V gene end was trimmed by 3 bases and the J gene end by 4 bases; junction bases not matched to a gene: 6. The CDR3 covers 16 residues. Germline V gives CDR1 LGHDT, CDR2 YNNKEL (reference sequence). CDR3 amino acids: CASSHLAGVGKNIQYF. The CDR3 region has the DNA TGTGCCAGCAGCCACCTAGCGGGAGTCGGAAAAAACATTCAGTACTTC.

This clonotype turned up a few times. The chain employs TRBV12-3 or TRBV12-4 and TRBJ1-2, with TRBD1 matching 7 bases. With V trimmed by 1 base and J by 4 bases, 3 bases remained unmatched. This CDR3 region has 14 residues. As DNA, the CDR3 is TGTGCCAGCAGTTTAGAGGAGGGGGCCTATGGCTACACCTTC. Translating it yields CASSLEEGAYGYTF.

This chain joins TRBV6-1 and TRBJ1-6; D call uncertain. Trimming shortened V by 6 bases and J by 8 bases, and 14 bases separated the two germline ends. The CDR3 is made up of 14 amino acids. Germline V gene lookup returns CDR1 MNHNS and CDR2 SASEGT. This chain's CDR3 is CASRSGVRYSPLHF. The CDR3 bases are TGTGCCAGCAGAAGCGGGGTAAGGTATTCACCCCTCCACTTT.

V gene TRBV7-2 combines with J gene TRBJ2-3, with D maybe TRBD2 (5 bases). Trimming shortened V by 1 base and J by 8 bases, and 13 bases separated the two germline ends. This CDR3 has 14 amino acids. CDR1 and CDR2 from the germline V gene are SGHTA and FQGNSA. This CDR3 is CASSLGGNEPTQYF. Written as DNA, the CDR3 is TGTGCCAGCAGCTTAGGAGGGAACGAGCCTACGCAGTATTTT.

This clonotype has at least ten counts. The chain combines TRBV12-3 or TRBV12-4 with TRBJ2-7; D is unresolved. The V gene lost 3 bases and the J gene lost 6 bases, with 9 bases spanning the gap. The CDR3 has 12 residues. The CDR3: CASSLGSGEQYF. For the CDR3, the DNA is TGTGCCAGCAGTTTGGGGTCCGGCGAGCAGTACTTC.

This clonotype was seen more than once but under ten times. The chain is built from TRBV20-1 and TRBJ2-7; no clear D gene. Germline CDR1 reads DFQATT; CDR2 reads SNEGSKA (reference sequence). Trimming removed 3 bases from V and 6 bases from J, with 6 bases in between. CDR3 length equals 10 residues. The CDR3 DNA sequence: TGCAGTGCTAGTAGGGTCGAGCAGTACGTC. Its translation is CSASRVEQYV.

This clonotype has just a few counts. The CDR3 coding sequence is TGTGCCAGCAGCCAAGATGAGGGACGGGGGGTTTCGCCCCAGCATTTT. This gives the protein CASSQDEGRGVSPQHF. This chain uses TRBV4-2 with TRBJ1-5, with a possible D match to TRBD1 (5 bases). The CDR3 extends over 16 amino acids. Germline V gene lookup returns CDR1 LGHNA and CDR2 YNFKEQ. V lost 0 bases to trimming and J lost 9 bases, with 18 bases between them.

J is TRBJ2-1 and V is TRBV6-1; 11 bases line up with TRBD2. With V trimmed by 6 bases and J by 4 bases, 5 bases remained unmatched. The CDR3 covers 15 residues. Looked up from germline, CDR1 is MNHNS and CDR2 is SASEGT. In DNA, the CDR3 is TGTGCCAGCAGAGTAACTAGCGGGAGTTACAATGAGCAGTTCTTC. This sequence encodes CASRVTSGSYNEQFF.

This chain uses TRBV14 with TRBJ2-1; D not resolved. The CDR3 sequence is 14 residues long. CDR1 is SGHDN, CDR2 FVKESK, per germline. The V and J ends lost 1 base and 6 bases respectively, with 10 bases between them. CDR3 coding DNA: TGTGCCAGCAGCCAAGGTTCTGGGATCAATGAGCAGTTCTTC. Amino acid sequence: CASSQGSGINEQFF.

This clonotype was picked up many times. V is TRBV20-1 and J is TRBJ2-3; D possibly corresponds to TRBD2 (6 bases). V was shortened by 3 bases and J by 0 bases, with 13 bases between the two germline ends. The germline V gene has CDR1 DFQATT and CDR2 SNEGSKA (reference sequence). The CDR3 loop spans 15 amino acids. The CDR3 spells CSARPSGTSTDTQYF. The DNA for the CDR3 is TGCAGTGCTAGGCCCTCCGGGACTAGCACAGATACGCAGTATTTT.

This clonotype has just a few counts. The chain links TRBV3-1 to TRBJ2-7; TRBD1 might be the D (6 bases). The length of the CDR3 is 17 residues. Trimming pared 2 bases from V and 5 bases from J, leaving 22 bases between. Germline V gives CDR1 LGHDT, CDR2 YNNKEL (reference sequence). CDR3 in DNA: TGTGCCAGCAGCCAAAATCTTCTCGTGGGACACCGGAACGAGCAGTACTTC. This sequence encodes CASSQNLLVGHRNEQYF.

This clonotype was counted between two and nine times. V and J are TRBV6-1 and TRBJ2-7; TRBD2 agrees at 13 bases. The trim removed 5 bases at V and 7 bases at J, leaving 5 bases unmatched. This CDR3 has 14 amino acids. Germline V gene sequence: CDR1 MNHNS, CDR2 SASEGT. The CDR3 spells CASSTPGLAGEQYV. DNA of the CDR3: TGTGCCAGCAGTACCCCGGGACTAGCGGGGGAGCAGTACGTC.